This T cell receptor beta chain was captured by sequencing in a study of beta chain features in type 1 diabetes. Expressed TCRB transcripts got sequenced, as all isolated RNA was reverse transcribed. Only in-frame clones appear in the TCRdb table, and some are missing; sequencing was by immunoSEQ multiplex PCR. The table shows some 19,000 clones, with 40% to 60% occurring only once. Germline V gene data show CDR1 as SGHTS and CDR2 as YDEGEE. V was cut by 4 bases and J by 6 bases, with 10 bases left in between. The CDR3 covers 12 residues. Findings and caveats of the study: Shorter TCRB CDR3s, moderately but significantly so, marked every one of the four CD4+ subsets in Type 1 diabetes patients.

As to this clone: What it binds is unknown.

The sequenced sample consisted of stem cell memory CD4+ T cells from blood. This chain links TRBV5-8 with TRBJ1-2; possibly TRBD1 for D (5 bases). The sequence was collected from a man aged 18 to 30 in good health. CDR3 loop: CASSLDSNGYTF. The DNA of the CDR3 is TGTGCCAGCAGCCTTGACAGTAATGGCTACACCTTC.